This T cell receptor beta chain was profiled in a study of blood T cell repertoires in COVID-19. The overall study: Samples of COVID-19 (acute and convalescent) were obtained from the United States, Italy and Spain. Nucleic acid was either cDNA or gDNA, and it came from T cells, B-cell-depleted T cells, or PBMCs.

Germline CDR1 is KGHDR and CDR2 is SFDVKD. V gave up 10 bases and J gave up 2 bases; unmatched junction bases: 1. The CDR3 is 13 amino acids. As originally analysed: By means of reference gene primer amplification, nucleated cell counts were estimated. Clones were read by immunoSEQ multiplex PCR, and TCRdb kept only the in-frame ones, dropping some. The V and J calls and clone size come from that table; D and trimming were worked out from the DNA. Of 200,000 to 250,000 clones listed, 83% were seen once; the top ten hold roughly 7%. The chain carries TRBV24-1 and TRBJ2-2; 9 nucleotides line up with TRBD1. The receptor's source is a woman aged 45-65 years with acute or convalescent COVID-19. The sample was peripheral blood. The chain's CDR3 is CATGQGNTGELFF. The CDR3 nucleotides are TGTGCCACGGGACAGGGAAACACCGGGGAGCTGTTTTTT.